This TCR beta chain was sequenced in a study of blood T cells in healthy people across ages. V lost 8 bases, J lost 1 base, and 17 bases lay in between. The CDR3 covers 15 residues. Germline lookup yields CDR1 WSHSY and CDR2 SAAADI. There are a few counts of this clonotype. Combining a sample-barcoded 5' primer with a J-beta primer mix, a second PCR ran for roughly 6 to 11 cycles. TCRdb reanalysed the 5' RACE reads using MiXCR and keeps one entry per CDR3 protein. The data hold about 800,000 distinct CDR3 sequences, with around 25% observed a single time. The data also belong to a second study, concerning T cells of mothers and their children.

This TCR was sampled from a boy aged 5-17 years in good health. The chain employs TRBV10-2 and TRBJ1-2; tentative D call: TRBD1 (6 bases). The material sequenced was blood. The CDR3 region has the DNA TGCGCCAGCGGGGGCAGGGGAGCTAATAACTATGGCTACACCTTC. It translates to CASGGRGANNYGYTF.